A selection of T cell receptor beta chains follows, all from one sample in a study of cytomegalovirus exposure and HLA in healthy donors. Profiled with immunoSEQ multiplex PCR; TCRdb holds only in-frame clones, not every one. Of 200,000 to 250,000 clones listed, about 82% are singletons. Source material: PBMCs. Receptors originate from a man aged 30 to 45 in good health and CMV-seronegative. Each CDR3 is given with its conserved first and last residue. The D gene is left open where the match is weak. Expanded clones get a size class; other rows say once, few or many, or leave the size out.

>-|TRBD2|TRBJ2-1|TRBV2
TGTGCCAGCAGGGGGACTACCGGGGGTGGCAATGAGCAGTTCTTC
CASRGTTGGGNEQFF
>-|-|TRBJ2-3|TRBV5-1
TGCGCCAGCAGCTTCACAGTACAAATCACAGATACGCAGTATTTT
CASSFTVQITDTQYF
>-|-|TRBJ2-2|TRBV28
TGTGCCAGCAGTTACAGGACCCTCACCGGGGAGCTGTTTTTT
CASSYRTLTGELFF
>-|-|TRBJ2-2|TRBV6-6
TGTGCCAGCAGTTCCCGGGACATCAACACCGGGGAGCTGTTTTTT
CASSSRDINTGELFF
>-|TRBD2|TRBJ2-7|TRBV2
TGTGCCAGCAGTGGGCTAGCGGGGGGGCACGAGCAGTACTTC
CASSGLAGGHEQYF
>-|TRBD2|TRBJ2-2|TRBV7-6
TGTGCCAGCAGCTTAAGGGCTAGCGGGGGGCAATCGAACACCGGGGAGCTGTTTTTT
CASSLRASGGQSNTGELFF
>few|-|TRBJ1-4|TRBV7-9
TGTTCCAGCAGCTTACGGGGGTCCGTTGAAAAACTGTTTTTT
CSSSLRGSVEKLFF
>-|-|TRBJ2-5|TRBV5-4
TGTGCCAGCACCTTTCAGGGCCAAGAGACCCAGTACTTC
CASTFQGQETQYF
>few|-|TRBJ2-2|TRBV10-2
TGCGCCAGCAGTGACCGAGGACTATTTACCGGGGAGCTGTTTTTT
CASSDRGLFTGELFF
>-|-|TRBJ1-5|TRBV6-6
TGTGCCAGCAGTTACTCCGGTCAGCCCCAGCATTTT
CASSYSGQPQHF
>-|-|TRBJ1-6|TRBV4-3
TGCGCCAGCAGCCAAGGGGGGCGCAGGGGTGATAATTCACCCCTCCACTTT
CASSQGGRRGDNSPLHF
>-|-|TRBJ2-5|TRBV10-2
TGCGCCAGCAGTGAGGGGAGCCTGGAGACCCAGTACTTC
CASSEGSLETQYF
>-|-|TRBJ2-4|TRBV6-5
TGTGCCAGCAGTTACTCGATTTTACGAGGCAAAAACATTCAGTACTTC
CASSYSILRGKNIQYF
>-|-|TRBJ1-2|TRBV4-3
TGCGCCAGCAGCCAGGGGGGGTTGGAATCTCTACGAGGCTACACCTTC
CASSQGGLESLRGYTF
>-|TRBD1|TRBJ2-5|TRBV7-2
TGTGCCAGCAGCTTAGCCGGACCGGGACAGGGGGTGGAGACCCAGTACTTC
CASSLAGPGQGVETQYF
>-|-|TRBJ1-2|TRBV29-1
TGCAGCGTTGAATCGGGGAACTATGGCTACACCTTC
CSVESGNYGYTF
>-|TRBD1|TRBJ2-5|TRBV25-1
TGTGCCAGCGCAGACAGGGGCGAAGAGACCCAGTACTTC
CASADRGEETQYF
>-|TRBD1|TRBJ2-3|TRBV5-5
TGTGCCAGCAGCCTACCCCAGGGGGCTGTATTCACAGATACGCAGTATTTT
CASSLPQGAVFTDTQYF
>-|TRBD1|TRBJ2-1|TRBV7-2
TGTGCCAGCAGCACACCGCCCCGCGGACAGGGAAACTACAATGAGCAGTTCTTC
CASSTPPRGQGNYNEQFF
>-|TRBD1|TRBJ1-6|TRBV5-8
TGTGCCAGCACCCCAGGACAGGGCTATAATTCACCCCTCCACTTT
CASTPGQGYNSPLHF
>-|-|TRBJ2-2|TRBV9
TGTGCCAGCAGCGCCGACACCGTAACGAGCGGGGAGCTGTTTTTT
CASSADTVTSGELFF
>-|TRBD1|TRBJ2-5|TRBV4-2
TGTGCCAGCAGCCAAGCGGACAGGGGACAAGAGACCCAGTACTTC
CASSQADRGQETQYF
>few|-|TRBJ2-1|TRBV5-6
TGTGCCAGCAGCCCGAGGGGGGGCTTTAGGCAGTTCTTC
CASSPRGGFRQFF
>once|-|TRBJ1-1|TRBV14
TGTGCCAGCAGCCATTCGGGTCACACTGAAGCTTTCTTT
CASSHSGHTEAFF
>-|-|TRBJ2-1|TRBV28
TGTGCCAGCAGTCCGGGGACTGTCGCCGTGTGGGAGCAGTTCTTC
CASSPGTVAVWEQFF
>-|TRBD2|TRBJ2-7|TRBV7-8
TGTGCCAGCACCCACAACGGGGGGACCTACGAGCAGTACTTC
CASTHNGGTYEQYF